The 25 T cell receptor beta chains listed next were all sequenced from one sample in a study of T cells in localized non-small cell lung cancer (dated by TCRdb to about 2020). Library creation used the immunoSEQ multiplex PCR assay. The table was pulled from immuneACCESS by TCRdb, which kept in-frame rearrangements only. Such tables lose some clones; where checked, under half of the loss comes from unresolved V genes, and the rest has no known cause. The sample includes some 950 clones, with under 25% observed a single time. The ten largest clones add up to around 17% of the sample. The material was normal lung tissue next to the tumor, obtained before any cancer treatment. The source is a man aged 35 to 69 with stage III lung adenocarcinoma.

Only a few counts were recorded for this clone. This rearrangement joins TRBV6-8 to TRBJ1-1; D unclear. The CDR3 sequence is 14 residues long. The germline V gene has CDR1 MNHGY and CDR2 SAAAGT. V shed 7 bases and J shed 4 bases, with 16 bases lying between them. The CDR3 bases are TGTGCCAGCACTAAAACTCCAGTTTCCACTGAAGCTTTCTTT. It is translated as CASTKTPVSTEAFF.

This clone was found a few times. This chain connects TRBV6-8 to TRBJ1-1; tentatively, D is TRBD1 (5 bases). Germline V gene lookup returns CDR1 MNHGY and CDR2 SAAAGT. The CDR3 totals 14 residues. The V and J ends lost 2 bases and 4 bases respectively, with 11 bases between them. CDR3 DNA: TGTGCCAGCAGTTACGCAGGGAGGGGCACTGAAGCTTTCTTT. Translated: CASSYAGRGTEAFF.

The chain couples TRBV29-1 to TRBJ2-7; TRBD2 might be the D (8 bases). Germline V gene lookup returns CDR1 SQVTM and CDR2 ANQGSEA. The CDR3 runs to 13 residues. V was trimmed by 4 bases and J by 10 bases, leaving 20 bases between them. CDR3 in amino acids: CSVGTSSTGEQYF. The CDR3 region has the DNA TGCAGCGTTGGGACTAGCTCTACAGGGGAACAGTACTTC.

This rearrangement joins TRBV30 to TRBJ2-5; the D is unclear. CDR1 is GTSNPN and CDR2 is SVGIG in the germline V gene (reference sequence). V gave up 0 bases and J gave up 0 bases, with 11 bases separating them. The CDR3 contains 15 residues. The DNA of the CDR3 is TGTGCCTGGAGTGTAGGGTATTACCACCAAGAGACCCAGTACTTC. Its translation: CAWSVGYYHQETQYF. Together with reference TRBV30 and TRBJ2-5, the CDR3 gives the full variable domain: SQTIHQWPATLVQPVGSPLSLECTVEGTSNPNLYWYRQAAGRGLQLLFYSVGIGQISSEVPQNLSASRPQDRQFILSSKKLLLSDSGFYLCAWSVGYYHQETQYFGPGTRLLVL.

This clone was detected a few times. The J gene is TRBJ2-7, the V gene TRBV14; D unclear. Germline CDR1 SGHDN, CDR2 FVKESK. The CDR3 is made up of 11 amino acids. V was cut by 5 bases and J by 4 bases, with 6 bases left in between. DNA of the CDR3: TGTGCCAGCAGCTCAACATACGAGCAGTACTTC. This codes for CASSSTYEQYF.

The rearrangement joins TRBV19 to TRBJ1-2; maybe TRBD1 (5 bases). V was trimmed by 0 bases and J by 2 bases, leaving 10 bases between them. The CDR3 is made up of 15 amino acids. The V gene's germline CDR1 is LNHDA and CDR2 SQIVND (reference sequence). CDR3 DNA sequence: TGTGCCAGTAGTATAGAGGGGACGGGGAACTATGGCTACACCTTC. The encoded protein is CASSIEGTGNYGYTF.

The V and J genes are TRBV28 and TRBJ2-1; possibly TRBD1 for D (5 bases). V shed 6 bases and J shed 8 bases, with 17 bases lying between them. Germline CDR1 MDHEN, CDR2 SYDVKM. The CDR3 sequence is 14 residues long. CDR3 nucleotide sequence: TGTGCCAGCAGCGCCCCGCAGGGTTTCCATGAGCAGTTCTTC. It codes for CASSAPQGFHEQFF.

The CDR3 DNA is TGTGCCAGCAGTTCACTTGATTTGGGGTTCGGATATGGGTACGAGCAGTACTTC. Its translation is CASSSLDLGFGYGYEQYF. The rearrangement uses TRBV28 and TRBJ2-7, with D hard to call. Deletions cut 4 bases from V and 4 bases from J, with 26 bases between. The CDR3 loop spans 18 amino acids. Per germline, CDR1 MDHEN and CDR2 SYDVKM.

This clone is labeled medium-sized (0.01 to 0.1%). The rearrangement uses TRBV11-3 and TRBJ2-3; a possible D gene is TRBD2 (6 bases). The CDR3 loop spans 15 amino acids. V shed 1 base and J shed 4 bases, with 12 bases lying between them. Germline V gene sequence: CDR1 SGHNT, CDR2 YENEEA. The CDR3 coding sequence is TGTGCCAGCAGCTTAGGCCTCGGGGGTGCAGATACGCAGTATTTT. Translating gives CASSLGLGGADTQYF. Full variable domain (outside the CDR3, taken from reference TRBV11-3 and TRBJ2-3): EAGVVQSPRYKIIEKKQPVAFWCNPISGHNTLYWYLQNLGQGPELLIRYENEEAVDDSQLPKDRFSAERLKGVDSTLKIQPAELGDSAVYLCASSLGLGGADTQYFGPGTRLTVL.

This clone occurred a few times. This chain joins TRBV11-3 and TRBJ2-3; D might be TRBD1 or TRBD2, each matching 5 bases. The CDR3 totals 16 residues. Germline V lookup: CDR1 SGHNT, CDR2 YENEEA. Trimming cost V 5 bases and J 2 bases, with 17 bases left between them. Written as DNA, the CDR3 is TGTGCCAGCAGCATTTCCGGGACGGCATTCACAGATACGCAGTATTTT. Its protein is CASSISGTAFTDTQYF.

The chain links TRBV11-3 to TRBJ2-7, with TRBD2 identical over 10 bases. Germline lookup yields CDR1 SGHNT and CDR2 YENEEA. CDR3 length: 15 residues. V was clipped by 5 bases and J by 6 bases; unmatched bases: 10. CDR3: CASSPMSGGASEQYF. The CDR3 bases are TGTGCCAGCAGCCCAATGAGCGGGGGGGCCTCCGAGCAGTACTTC.

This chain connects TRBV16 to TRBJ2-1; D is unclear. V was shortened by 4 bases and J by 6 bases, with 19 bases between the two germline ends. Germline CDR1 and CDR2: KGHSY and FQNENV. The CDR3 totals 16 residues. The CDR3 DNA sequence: TGTGCCAGCAGCCCGTGGGCCAGCGAGGTCGGCAATGAGCAGTTCTTC. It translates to CASSPWASEVGNEQFF.

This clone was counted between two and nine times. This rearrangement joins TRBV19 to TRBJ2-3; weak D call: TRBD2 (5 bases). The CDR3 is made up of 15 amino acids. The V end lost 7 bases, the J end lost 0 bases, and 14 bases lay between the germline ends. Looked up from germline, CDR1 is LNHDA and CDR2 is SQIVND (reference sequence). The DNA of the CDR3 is TGTGCCAGTAAAGATGGGCGGACTAGCACAGATACGCAGTATTTT. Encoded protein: CASKDGRTSTDTQYF. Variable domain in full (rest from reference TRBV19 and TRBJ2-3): DGGITQSPKYLFRKEGQNVTLSCEQNLNHDAMYWYRQDPGQGLRLIYYSQIVNDFQKGDIAEGYSVSREKKESFPLTVTSAQKNPTAFYLCASKDGRTSTDTQYFGPGTRLTVL.

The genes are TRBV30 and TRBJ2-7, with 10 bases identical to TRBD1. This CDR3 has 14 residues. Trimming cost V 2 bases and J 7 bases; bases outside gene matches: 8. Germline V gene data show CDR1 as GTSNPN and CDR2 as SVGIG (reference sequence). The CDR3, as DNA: TGTGCCTGGAGTTTGGACAGGGGGGCTAGGGAGCAGTACTTC. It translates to CAWSLDRGAREQYF.

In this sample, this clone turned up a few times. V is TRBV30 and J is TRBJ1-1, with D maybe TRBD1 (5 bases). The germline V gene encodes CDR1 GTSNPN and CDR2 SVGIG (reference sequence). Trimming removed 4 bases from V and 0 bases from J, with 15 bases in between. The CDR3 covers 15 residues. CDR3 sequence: CAWTRGGAMNTEAFF. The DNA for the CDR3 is TGTGCCTGGACTCGCGGAGGGGCAATGAACACTGAAGCTTTCTTT.

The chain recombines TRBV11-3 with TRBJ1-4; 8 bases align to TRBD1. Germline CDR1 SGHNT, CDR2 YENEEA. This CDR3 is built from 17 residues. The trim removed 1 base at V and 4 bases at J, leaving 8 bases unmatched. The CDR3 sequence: CASSLGIPGQVNEKLFF. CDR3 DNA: TGTGCCAGCAGCTTAGGGATACCGGGACAGGTTAATGAAAAACTGTTTTTT.

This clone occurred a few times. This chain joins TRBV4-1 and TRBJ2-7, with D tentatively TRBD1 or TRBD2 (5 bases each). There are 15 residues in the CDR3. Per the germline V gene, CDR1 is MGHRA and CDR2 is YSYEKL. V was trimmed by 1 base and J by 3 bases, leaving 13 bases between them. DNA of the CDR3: TGCGCCAGCAGCCAAGGACGGGACGGCCTCTACGAGCAGTACTTC. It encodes CASSQGRDGLYEQYF.

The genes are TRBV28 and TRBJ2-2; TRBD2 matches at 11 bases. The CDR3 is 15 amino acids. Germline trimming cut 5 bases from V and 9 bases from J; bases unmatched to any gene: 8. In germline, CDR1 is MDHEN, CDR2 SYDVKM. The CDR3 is CASSTSGRSPRELFF. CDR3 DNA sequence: TGTGCCAGCAGTACTAGCGGGAGATCTCCGAGGGAGCTGTTTTTT.

In DNA form, the CDR3 reads TGTGCCAGTAGTATTTACACTTATGGCTACACCTTC. It encodes CASSIYTYGYTF. The chain joins TRBV19 to TRBJ1-2; D not certain. The CDR3 runs to 12 residues. V dropped 3 bases and J dropped 5 bases, with 7 bases sitting between them. Germline V gives CDR1 LNHDA, CDR2 SQIVND (reference sequence). The complete variable domain, with remaining parts taken from reference TRBV19 and TRBJ1-2, reads DGGITQSPKYLFRKEGQNVTLSCEQNLNHDAMYWYRQDPGQGLRLIYYSQIVNDFQKGDIAEGYSVSREKKESFPLTVTSAQKNPTAFYLCASSIYTYGYTFGSGTRLTVV.

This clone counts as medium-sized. The DNA for the CDR3 is TGTGCCAGCAGCCAAGTCTGGGTAGCGGGGGGGCCTAGCACAGATACGCAGTATTTT. Its translation is CASSQVWVAGGPSTDTQYF. The gene calls are TRBV11-3 and TRBJ2-3, with 11 bases fitting TRBD2. Per the germline V gene, CDR1 is SGHNT and CDR2 is YENEEA. The CDR3 length is 19 residues. J lost 0 bases, V lost 5 bases, and 13 bases had no gene match.

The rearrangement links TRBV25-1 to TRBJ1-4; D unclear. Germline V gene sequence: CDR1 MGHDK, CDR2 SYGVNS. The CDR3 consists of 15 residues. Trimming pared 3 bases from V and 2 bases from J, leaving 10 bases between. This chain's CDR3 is CASSDLSGTNEKLFF. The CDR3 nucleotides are TGTGCCAGCAGTGACCTTTCGGGGACTAATGAAAAACTGTTTTTT.

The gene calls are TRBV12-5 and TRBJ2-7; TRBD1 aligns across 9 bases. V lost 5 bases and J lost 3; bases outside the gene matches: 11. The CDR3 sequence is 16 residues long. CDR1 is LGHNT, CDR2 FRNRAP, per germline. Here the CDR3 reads CASGAPGTGIYYEQYF. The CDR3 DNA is TGTGCTAGTGGTGCACCCGGGACAGGGATATACTACGAGCAGTACTTC.

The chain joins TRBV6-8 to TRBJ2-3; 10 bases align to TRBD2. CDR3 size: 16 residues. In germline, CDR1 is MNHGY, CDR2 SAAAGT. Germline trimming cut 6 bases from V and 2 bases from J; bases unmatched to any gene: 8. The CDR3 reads CASSLLSGRTTDTQYF. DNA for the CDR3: TGTGCCAGCAGCCTCCTTAGCGGGAGGACCACAGATACGCAGTATTTT.

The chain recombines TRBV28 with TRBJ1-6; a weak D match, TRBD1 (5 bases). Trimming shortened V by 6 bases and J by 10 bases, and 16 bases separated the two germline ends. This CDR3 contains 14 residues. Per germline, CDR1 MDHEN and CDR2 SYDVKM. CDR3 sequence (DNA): TGTGCCAGCAGCCTACAAGGAAAGGGGTCACCCCTCCACTTT. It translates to CASSLQGKGSPLHF.

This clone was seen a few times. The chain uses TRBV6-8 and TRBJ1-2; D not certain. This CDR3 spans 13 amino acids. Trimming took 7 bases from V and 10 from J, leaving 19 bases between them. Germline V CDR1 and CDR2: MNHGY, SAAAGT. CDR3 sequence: CASTERTPRVYTF. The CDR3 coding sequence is TGTGCCAGCACCGAAAGGACGCCTAGAGTCTACACCTTC.